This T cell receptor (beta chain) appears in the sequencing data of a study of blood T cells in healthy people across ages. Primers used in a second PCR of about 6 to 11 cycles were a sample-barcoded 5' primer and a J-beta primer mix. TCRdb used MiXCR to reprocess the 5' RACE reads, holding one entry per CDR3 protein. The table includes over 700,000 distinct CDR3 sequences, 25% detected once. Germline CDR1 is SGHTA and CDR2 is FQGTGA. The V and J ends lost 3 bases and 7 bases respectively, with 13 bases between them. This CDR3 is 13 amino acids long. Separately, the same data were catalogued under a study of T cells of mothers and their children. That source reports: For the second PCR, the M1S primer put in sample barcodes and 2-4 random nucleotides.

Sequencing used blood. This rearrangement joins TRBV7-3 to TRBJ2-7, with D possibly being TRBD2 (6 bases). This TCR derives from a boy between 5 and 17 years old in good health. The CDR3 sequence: CASSLGGLGEQYF. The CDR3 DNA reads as TGTGCCAGCAGCTTGGGGGGTCTCGGGGAGCAGTACTTC.